Listed below are T cell receptor beta chains from one sample, sequenced in a study of shared clonotypes between healthy human individuals. Measured with immunoSEQ multiplex PCR; TCRdb has only the in-frame clones, and not every one. The sample has 1,400,000 or so clones; 97% to 99% are singletons. Input material: naive CD4+ T cells sorted from blood. The source of these receptors is a man aged 30 to 45 in good health. Each CDR3 is given with its conserved first and last residue. Fields, in order: clone size, V gene, D gene, J gene, CDR3 DNA, CDR3 protein. The D gene is left open where the match is weak. Clone size is stated in some rows and not others, as once, few, many or a class when expanded.

NA,TRBV5-1,NA,TRBJ1-2,TGCGCCAGCAGCTTGGGAGGGAAGGACTATGGCTACACCTTC,CASSLGGKDYGYTF
NA,TRBV28,NA,TRBJ1-2,TGTGCCAGCAGTTCTGGGCAGGACTATGGCTACACCTTC,CASSSGQDYGYTF
NA,TRBV5-6,NA,TRBJ2-1,TGTGCCAGCAGCTTTGGCGGTGGGTGGGTGCAGTTCTTC,CASSFGGGWVQFF
NA,TRBV18,NA,TRBJ2-6,TGTGCCAGCTCACCACCGAGGCCAGGGACTGGGGCCAACGTCCTGACTTTC,CASSPPRPGTGANVLTF
once,TRBV5-1,NA,TRBJ1-2,TGCGCCAGCAGCTTGGCCGTGGCAGGGGCCCGTCGAGGGGGCTACACCTTC,CASSLAVAGARRGGYTF
NA,TRBV18,NA,TRBJ2-5,TGTGCCAGCTCACCTCAATCCCAAGAGACCCAGTACTTC,CASSPQSQETQYF
NA,TRBV4-1,NA,TRBJ2-5,TGCGCCAGCAGCCAACAGACAGTATTAGAGACCCAGTACTTC,CASSQQTVLETQYF
NA,TRBV27,TRBD1,TRBJ2-7,TGTGCCAGCAGTTTCAATGGACAGGTTGGCTACGAGCAGTACTTC,CASSFNGQVGYEQYF
NA,TRBV18,NA,TRBJ2-1,TGTGCCAGCTCACGGTTAGGGACGGATTACAATGAGCAGTTCTTC,CASSRLGTDYNEQFF
NA,TRBV9,NA,TRBJ1-3,TGTGCCAGCAGCGTGTCCTCAGGGGCAGTCTCTGGAAACACCATATATTTT,CASSVSSGAVSGNTIYF
once,TRBV9,NA,TRBJ2-7,TGTGCCAGCAGCGTAGGTCTAGCCAGTGAGCAGTACTTC,CASSVGLASEQYF
NA,TRBV7-6,TRBD1,TRBJ1-4,TGTGCCAGCAGCTTAGGGACAGGGGTTTTGAATAATGAAAAACTGTTTTTT,CASSLGTGVLNNEKLFF
NA,TRBV5-1,NA,TRBJ1-2,TGCGCCAGCAGCGAGCAGGGGTATGGCTACACCTTC,CASSEQGYGYTF
once,TRBV19,NA,TRBJ2-7,TGTGCCAGTAGTGAACCGGGACGGATAATCTACGAGCAGTACTTC,CASSEPGRIIYEQYF
NA,TRBV19,NA,TRBJ1-1,TGTGCCAGTAGCGACCACCCCATAACTGGCACTGAAGCTTTCTTT,CASSDHPITGTEAFF
NA,TRBV5-1,NA,TRBJ2-7,TGCGCCAGCAGCCCTGGAGGGGCCCTAGGTGTGTACGAGCAGTACTTC,CASSPGGALGVYEQYF
NA,TRBV10-1,NA,TRBJ2-1,TGCGCCAGCAGTGGACGACTAGGAGGGCAGTTCTTC,CASSGRLGGQFF
NA,TRBV7-2,NA,TRBJ2-5,TGTGCCAGCAGCTTGCCGTTCCGAGAGACCCAGTACTTC,CASSLPFRETQYF
NA,TRBV4-1,NA,TRBJ1-5,TGCGCCAGCAGCCAAGGCCCAGGGATGTATAGCAATCAGCCCCAGCATTTT,CASSQGPGMYSNQPQHF
NA,TRBV30,NA,TRBJ1-5,TGTGCCTGGAGTGTGGGTGATGGGGTGTGGAGTCAGCCCCAGCATTTT,CAWSVGDGVWSQPQHF
NA,TRBV6-5,TRBD1,TRBJ1-4,TGTGCCAGCAGTCCGGGACAGGACCTTTTAATGTTTTTT,CASSPGQDLLMFF
NA,TRBV5-1,NA,TRBJ2-1,TGCGCCAGCAGCTTGGGGAAGGGGGGAGAATGGGACAATGAGCAGTTCTTC,CASSLGKGGEWDNEQFF
NA,TRBV4-1,TRBD1,TRBJ2-2,TGCGCCAGCAGCCAAGTCCCGGGACAGGCCCGCGGCGGGGAGCTGTTTTTT,CASSQVPGQARGGELFF
NA,TRBV9,NA,TRBJ2-7,TGTGCCAGCAGCCCCACCCCGGTTATCTACGAGCAGTACTTC,CASSPTPVIYEQYF
NA,TRBV19,NA,TRBJ1-4,TGTGCCAGTAGTAAGGCGGGAGTTAGAACTAATGAAAAACTGTTTTTT,CASSKAGVRTNEKLFF
NA,TRBV6-4,TRBD1,TRBJ1-5,TGTGCCAGCAGTGACCCGGGGGGACAGAGCAATCAGCCCCAGCATTTT,CASSDPGGQSNQPQHF
NA,TRBV28,NA,TRBJ2-7,TGTGCCAGCAGTTTCGCCAGGGAGCAGTACTTC,CASSFAREQYF
NA,TRBV5-1,TRBD1,TRBJ2-7,TGCGCCAGCAGCGTCCAACAGGGGGGCATGGACGAGCAGTACTTC,CASSVQQGGMDEQYF
NA,TRBV10-1,NA,TRBJ2-7,TGCGCCAGCAGTGCAGAACCCCCCTACGAGCAGTACTTC,CASSAEPPYEQYF
NA,TRBV9,NA,TRBJ1-5,TGTGCCAGCAGCCGGACAGTCAATCAGCCCCAGCATTTT,CASSRTVNQPQHF
NA,TRBV5-5,NA,TRBJ2-7,TGTGCCAGCTTGGAGGGGAATTCCTACGAGCAGTACTTC,CASLEGNSYEQYF
NA,TRBV7-2,TRBD2,TRBJ2-7,TGTGCCAGCAGCACCCTGGGGACTAGCGGGATCTACGAGCAGTACTTC,CASSTLGTSGIYEQYF
once,TRBV7-2,NA,TRBJ2-1,TGTGCCAGCAGCCACGGTTACAATGAGCAGTTCTTC,CASSHGYNEQFF
NA,TRBV5-4,TRBD1,TRBJ2-7,TGTGCCAGCAGCCCCCCCCAGGACAGGGGGCTTGGCGAGCAGTACTTC,CASSPPQDRGLGEQYF
NA,TRBV2,TRBD2,TRBJ2-7,TGTGCCAGCAGCCAAGGGGGGACTAGTAACGAGCAGTACTTC,CASSQGGTSNEQYF
NA,TRBV30,NA,TRBJ1-1,TGTGCCTGGAGTGTACGTAGGGATACTGAAGCTTTCTTT,CAWSVRRDTEAFF
NA,TRBV11-3,TRBD2,TRBJ2-5,TGTGCCAGCAGCCCGGGGGTGGGGACTAGCGGGATGGGAGAGACCCAGTACTTC,CASSPGVGTSGMGETQYF
few,TRBV11-2,TRBD2,TRBJ2-1,TGTGCCAGCAGCCCCGGACTAGCCAATGAGCAGTTCTTC,CASSPGLANEQFF
NA,TRBV30,NA,TRBJ1-4,TGTGCCTGGAAACGGACGCCTAATGAAAAACTGTTTTTT,CAWKRTPNEKLFF
NA,TRBV9,NA,TRBJ2-1,TGTGCCAGCAGCGTAGCGGGGGCGGGTCCGAGTCTGGAGCAGTTCTTC,CASSVAGAGPSLEQFF
NA,TRBV11-2,TRBD2,TRBJ2-7,TGTGCCAGCAGTACGGGACTAGTCTTCCACGAGCAGTACTTC,CASSTGLVFHEQYF
NA,TRBV7-2,TRBD2,TRBJ2-7,TGTGCCAGCAGCTCACGGCCCCCAGCGGGAGGTGACGAGCAGTACTTC,CASSSRPPAGGDEQYF
once,TRBV5-1,NA,TRBJ2-7,TGCGCCAGCAGCTTGGAGGCAGGGGCTTACTACGAGCAGTACTTC,CASSLEAGAYYEQYF
NA,TRBV7-8,NA,TRBJ2-7,TGTGCCAGCAGCTTTATCCGCGGGATGCAAAACTACGAGCAGTACTTC,CASSFIRGMQNYEQYF
NA,TRBV5-1,TRBD1,TRBJ1-3,TGCGCCAGCAGCTTGGTGGGACAGGGAAACACCATATATTTT,CASSLVGQGNTIYF
NA,TRBV7-2,NA,TRBJ1-1,TGTGCCAGCAGCTTTGGCTGGAACACTGAAGCTTTCTTT,CASSFGWNTEAFF
once,TRBV28,NA,TRBJ1-1,TGTGCCATCGGTCGCGGGGTGCCCACTGAAGCTTTCTTT,CAIGRGVPTEAFF
NA,TRBV4-1,NA,TRBJ2-7,TGCGCCAGCAGCCACGTTAGACAGGGAGGCGAGCAGTACTTC,CASSHVRQGGEQYF
NA,TRBV11-2,NA,TRBJ2-5,TGTGCCAGCAGCTTAGGATTTCGGGAGACCCAGTACTTC,CASSLGFRETQYF
NA,TRBV18,NA,TRBJ1-1,TGTGCCAGCTCACCACTCATACAGAAAACTGAAGCTTTCTTT,CASSPLIQKTEAFF
NA,TRBV11-3,NA,TRBJ2-3,TGTGCCAGCAGCTTCCCCGGGCGAGATACGCAGTATTTT,CASSFPGRDTQYF
once,TRBV30,NA,TRBJ2-7,TGTGCCTGGAGTGTCCCTGCGGTCTACGAGCAGTACTTC,CAWSVPAVYEQYF
NA,TRBV21-1,NA,TRBJ2-3,TGTGCCAGCAGCCTCGGCGGGAGAGGGGGCTTCACAGATACGCAGTATTTT,CASSLGGRGGFTDTQYF
NA,TRBV6-6,TRBD2,TRBJ2-5,TGTGCCAGCAGTCCGAGACTAGCTGGGACCCAGTACTTC,CASSPRLAGTQYF